This T cell receptor beta chain was captured by sequencing in a study of CD8 T cells in ankylosing spondylitis (TCRdb year 2017). About the full investigation: T cell receptor beta repertoires were profiled in healthy donors and ankylosing spondylitis patients so that disease-linked TCR variants could be found. The whole study cohort included roughly 110 healthy donors and 20 to 25 ankylosing spondylitis patients. Peripheral blood samples were taken, and synovial fluid was additionally collected from ankylosing spondylitis patients.

Counted from cysteine to phenylalanine, this CDR3 has 13 amino acids. This entry keeps only the CDR3 DNA: 39 bases, framed from base 1. In the germline V gene (reference sequence), CDR1 corresponds to MNHEY and CDR2 to SMNVEV. Deletion took 8 bases off V and 3 bases off J, with a span of 13 bases between the germline ends. Instrument on record: Illumina HiSeq 2500. TCR beta libraries were prepared by quantitative 5'-RACE with molecular barcodes. In the original analysis: Disease-linked TCR variants were identified with a new computational method built on a probabilistic model of VDJ rearrangement. Using fastp at Q25 and MiXCR, TCRdb reprocessed the public reads and kept productive beta chains. For every CDR3 protein sequence, its rows merge into one entry that carries the most common genes and DNA. The V and J calls come from TCRdb's annotation, not from the publication. The sample profile shows 200,000 to 250,000 distinct CDR3 sequences; about 17% of them were found once. Under 45% of the sample is in the top ten clones.

Remarks on this clonotype: No antigen is known for it. The record has no base qualities; no much larger clone is one base away.

What the study reported, not specific to this receptor: Some of the motif variants had been reported before in the synovial fluid and blood of reactive arthritis patients, a finding that suggests common disease-initiation mechanisms. In peripheral blood, the disease-linked clones were found at relatively low frequencies and had a CD8+ phenotype. Blood from ankylosing spondylitis patients appeared to be characterized by a TCR beta motif composed of several highly homologous amino acid variants. Significant enrichment of the disease-linked clones was reported in matched synovial fluid samples from ankylosing spondylitis patients.

The sample was blood, either unsorted or a sorted T cell fraction (not recorded which). The rearrangement combines TRBV27 with TRBJ2-5; the D gene is unclear. This TCR was sampled from a male donor with ankylosing spondylitis. The CDR3 amino acid sequence is: CASAVSAEETQYF. The DNA sequence follows: TGTGCCAGCGCGGTCAGCGCCGAAGAGACCCAGTACTTC.